Presented here are 14 T cell receptor beta chains from one specimen sequenced in a study of blood T cell repertoires in COVID-19. Using immunoSEQ multiplex PCR, the repertoire was profiled, and TCRdb retains in-frame clones only, with some absent. Among 56,000 or so clones listed, under 90% were seen once. Sequencing input: peripheral blood. Receptors were obtained from a woman older than 75 with acute or convalescent COVID-19.

This clone appeared a few times. V is TRBV6-5 and J is TRBJ1-3; 10 bases fit TRBD1. The CDR3 is 14 residues long. Germline values: CDR1 MNHEY, CDR2 SVGAGI. With V trimmed by 11 bases and J by 4 bases, 8 bases remained unmatched. Here the CDR3 DNA reads TGTGCCGGGGGACAGGGGCGCAGAGGAAACACCATATATTTT. It encodes CAGGQGRRGNTIYF.

V gene TRBV9 combines with J gene TRBJ1-2; D possibly corresponds to TRBD1 (5 bases). Between the trimmed V and J ends, which lost 7 bases and 4 bases, there was a span of 8 bases. CDR1 and CDR2 from the germline V gene are SGDLS and YYNGEE. This CDR3 is 11 amino acids long. The CDR3 DNA follows: TGTGCCAGCCAGGGTGCCTATGGCTACACCTTC. Translating it yields CASQGAYGYTF.

This chain links TRBV5-1 with TRBJ1-1; D is unclear. V lost 2 bases and J 3 bases, leaving 8 bases between the germline ends. The length of the CDR3 is 13 residues. Germline CDR1 and CDR2: SGHRS and YFSETQ. In nucleotides, the CDR3 is TGCGCCAGCAGCTTCTTCACATACACTGAAGCTTTCTTT. This codes for CASSFFTYTEAFF.

The CDR3: CAWSAHSTGTDTQYF. For the CDR3, the DNA is TGTGCCTGGAGTGCCCATAGCACTGGCACAGATACGCAGTATTTT. This chain connects TRBV30 to TRBJ2-3; D is unclear. V was pared by 1 base and J by 1 base, with 12 bases between. The germline V gene has CDR1 GTSNPN and CDR2 SVGIG (reference sequence). This CDR3 region has 15 residues.

The J gene is TRBJ1-1, the V gene TRBV5-4; 11 positions agree with TRBD1. After removal of 4 bases from V and 7 bases from J, the junction contained 6 bases not matched to a gene. This CDR3 has 14 amino acids. CDR1 and CDR2 (germline): SGHNT, YYREEE (reference sequence). The CDR3 loop is CASSKGQGEGEAFF. The CDR3, as DNA: TGTGCCAGCAGCAAGGGACAGGGGGAAGGTGAAGCTTTCTTT.

This rearrangement joins TRBV6-5 to TRBJ1-1; 7 bases agree with TRBD1. V lost 10 bases and J lost 2; bases outside the gene matches: 13. In germline, CDR1 is MNHEY, CDR2 SVGAGI. This CDR3 contains 15 residues. The CDR3 here is CATAGIGTVNTEAFF. The CDR3 coding sequence is TGTGCCACAGCAGGGATAGGGACAGTTAACACTGAAGCTTTCTTT.

The chain links TRBV9 to TRBJ2-3; no clear D. Looked up from germline, CDR1 is SGDLS and CDR2 is YYNGEE. The V end was cut by 0 bases, the J end by 2 bases, with 7 bases between. This CDR3 is built from 14 residues. The CDR3 bases are TGTGCCAGCAGCGTAGACGCACACACAGATACGCAGTATTTT. Protein product: CASSVDAHTDTQYF.

V is TRBV3-1 (or the pseudogene TRBV3-2) and J is TRBJ2-2; TRBD2 aligns across 9 bases. The CDR3 sequence is 15 residues long. The V gene end was trimmed by 2 bases and the J gene end by 4 bases; junction bases not matched to a gene: 2. CDR1 is LGHDT and CDR2 is YNNKEL in the germline V gene (reference sequence). In DNA form, the CDR3 reads TGTGCCAGCAGCCAAAGACTAGCGGTCACCGGGGAGCTGTTTTTT. As protein: CASSQRLAVTGELFF.

This clone was detected only a few times. This chain joins TRBV6-2 or TRBV6-3 and TRBJ2-6; weak D call: TRBD2 (6 bases). Germline lookup yields CDR1 MNHEY and CDR2 SVGEGT. The CDR3 extends over 16 amino acids. V lost 0 bases and J 3 bases, leaving 9 bases between the germline ends. CDR3 sequence reads: CASSYSSGLGANVLTF. The CDR3 DNA reads as TGTGCCAGCAGTTACTCGTCGGGACTTGGGGCCAACGTCCTGACTTTC.

J is TRBJ1-2 and V is TRBV5-5; 7 nucleotides agree with TRBD1. After removal of 4 bases from V and 0 bases from J, the junction contained 6 bases not matched to a gene. Germline assignment: CDR1 SGHKS and CDR2 YYEKEE (reference sequence). The CDR3 totals 15 residues. The chain's CDR3 is CASSPDRAANYGYTF. The DNA for the CDR3 is TGTGCCAGCAGCCCAGACAGGGCCGCTAACTATGGCTACACCTTC.

This clone turned up a few times. This rearrangement joins TRBV11-3 to TRBJ1-3, with TRBD1 matching 7 bases. V lost 5 bases, J lost 4 bases, and 5 bases stayed unmatched. The CDR3 loop spans 14 amino acids. Looked up from germline, CDR1 is SGHNT and CDR2 is YENEEA. CDR3 sequence reads: CASSIGTEGNTIYF. In DNA form, the CDR3 reads TGTGCCAGCAGCATCGGGACAGAAGGAAACACCATATATTTT.

The V call is TRBV27, the J call TRBJ1-2, with D perhaps matching TRBD1 (6 bases). The ends were cut back, 5 bases at V and 10 bases at J, with 14 bases in the middle. Per germline, CDR1 MNHEY and CDR2 SMNVEV (reference sequence). The CDR3 totals 12 residues. CDR3: CASSNIQGIYTF. The CDR3 DNA follows: TGTGCCAGCAGTAACATTCAGGGGATCTACACCTTC.

The rearrangement joins TRBV6-5 to TRBJ2-7, with 11 nucleotides matching TRBD1. The CDR3 covers 13 residues. With 4 bases clipped from V and 6 bases from J, the junction kept 2 bases outside the gene matches. The germline V gene has CDR1 MNHEY and CDR2 SVGAGI. In DNA form, the CDR3 reads TGTGCCAGCAGTTCCGGGACAGGGGGCGAGCAGTACTTC. It codes for CASSSGTGGEQYF.

The CDR3 sequence: CASSYTSNRGTEAFF. As DNA, the CDR3 is TGCGCCAGCAGCTACACAAGTAACAGGGGCACTGAAGCTTTCTTT. The chain recombines TRBV5-1 with TRBJ1-1; 7 bases map to TRBD1. CDR3 length: 15 residues. CDR1 is SGHRS and CDR2 is YFSETQ in the germline V gene. V shed 3 bases and J 4 bases; nucleotides not matched to a gene: 9. Full variable domain (missing parts from reference TRBV5-1 and TRBJ1-1): KAGVTQTPRYLIKTRGQQVTLSCSPISGHRSVSWYQQTPGQGLQFLFEYFSETQRNKGNFPGRFSGRQFSNSRSEMNVSTLELGDSALYLCASSYTSNRGTEAFFGQGTRLTVV.